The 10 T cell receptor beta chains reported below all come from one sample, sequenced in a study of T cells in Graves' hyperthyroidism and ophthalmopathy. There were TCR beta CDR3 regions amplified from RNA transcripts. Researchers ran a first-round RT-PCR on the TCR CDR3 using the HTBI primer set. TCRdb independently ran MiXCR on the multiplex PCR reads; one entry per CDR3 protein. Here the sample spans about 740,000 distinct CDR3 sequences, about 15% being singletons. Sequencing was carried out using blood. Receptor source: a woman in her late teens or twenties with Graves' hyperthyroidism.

CDR3 sequence: CSVEIRAGDEQFF. The CDR3 DNA is TGCAGCGTTGAGATTAGGGCAGGGGATGAGCAGTTCTTC. The chain combines TRBV29-1 with TRBJ2-1, with a tentative D call TRBD1 (6 bases). This CDR3 has 13 amino acids. Trimming removed 3 bases from V and 8 bases from J, with 14 bases in between. CDR1 SQVTM and CDR2 ANQGSEA come from the germline V gene.

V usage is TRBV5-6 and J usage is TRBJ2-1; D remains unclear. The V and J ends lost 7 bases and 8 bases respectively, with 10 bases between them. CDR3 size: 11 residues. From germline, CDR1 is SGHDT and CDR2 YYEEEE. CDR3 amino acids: CASSAMDEQFF. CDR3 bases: TGTGCCAGCTCCGCTATGGATGAGCAGTTCTTC. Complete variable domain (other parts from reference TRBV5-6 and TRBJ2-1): DAGVTQSPTHLIKTRGQQVTLRCSPKSGHDTVSWYQQALGQGPQFIFQYYEEEERQRGNFPDRFSGHQFPNYSSELNVNALLLGDSALYLCASSAMDEQFFGPGTRLTVL.

CDR3 nucleotide sequence: TGCGCCAGCAGCTTGGAGGTTCCCGCCTCCTACGAGCAGTACTTC. Translating it yields CASSLEVPASYEQYF. V is TRBV5-1 and J is TRBJ2-7, with unresolved D. Germline V lookup: CDR1 SGHRS, CDR2 YFSETQ. The CDR3 runs to 15 residues. Trimming stripped 0 bases from V and 0 bases from J, with 10 bases between. Full variable domain (missing parts from reference TRBV5-1 and TRBJ2-7): KAGVTQTPRYLIKTRGQQVTLSCSPISGHRSVSWYQQTPGQGLQFLFEYFSETQRNKGNFPGRFSGRQFSNSRSEMNVSTLELGDSALYLCASSLEVPASYEQYFGPGTRLTVT.

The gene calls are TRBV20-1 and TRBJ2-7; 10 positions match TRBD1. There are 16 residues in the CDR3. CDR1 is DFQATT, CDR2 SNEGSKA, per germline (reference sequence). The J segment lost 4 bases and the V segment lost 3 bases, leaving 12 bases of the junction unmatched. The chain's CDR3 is CSASRLGGTGDYEQYF. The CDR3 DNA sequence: TGCAGTGCTAGCCGCCTTGGGGGGACAGGGGATTACGAGCAGTACTTC.

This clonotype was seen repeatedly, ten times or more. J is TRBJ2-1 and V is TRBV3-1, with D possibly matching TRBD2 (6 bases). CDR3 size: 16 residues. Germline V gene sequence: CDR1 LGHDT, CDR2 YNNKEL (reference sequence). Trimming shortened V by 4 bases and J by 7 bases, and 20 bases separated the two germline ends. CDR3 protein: CASSPIPSGGVNEQFF. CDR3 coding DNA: TGTGCCAGCAGCCCAATCCCCTCCGGGGGAGTAAATGAGCAGTTCTTC.

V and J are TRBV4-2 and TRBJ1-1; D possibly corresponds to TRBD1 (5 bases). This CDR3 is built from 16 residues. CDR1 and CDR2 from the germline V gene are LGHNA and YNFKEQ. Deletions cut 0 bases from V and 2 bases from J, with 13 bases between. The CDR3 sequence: CASSQESAGLNTEAFF. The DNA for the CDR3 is TGTGCCAGCAGCCAAGAGTCGGCGGGACTTAACACTGAAGCTTTCTTT.

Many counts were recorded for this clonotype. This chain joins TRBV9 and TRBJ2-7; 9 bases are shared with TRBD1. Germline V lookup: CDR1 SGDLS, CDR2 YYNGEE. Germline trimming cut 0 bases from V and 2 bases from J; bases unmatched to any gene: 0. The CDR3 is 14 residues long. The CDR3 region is CASSVGTGAYEQYF. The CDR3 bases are TGTGCCAGCAGCGTAGGGACAGGGGCCTACGAGCAGTACTTC.

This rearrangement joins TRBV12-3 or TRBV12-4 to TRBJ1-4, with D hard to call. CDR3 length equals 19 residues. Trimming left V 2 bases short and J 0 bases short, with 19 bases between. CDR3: CASSLSKAYRPSTNEKLFF. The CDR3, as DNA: TGTGCCAGCAGTTTAAGTAAGGCCTATCGCCCTTCAACTAATGAAAAACTGTTTTTT.

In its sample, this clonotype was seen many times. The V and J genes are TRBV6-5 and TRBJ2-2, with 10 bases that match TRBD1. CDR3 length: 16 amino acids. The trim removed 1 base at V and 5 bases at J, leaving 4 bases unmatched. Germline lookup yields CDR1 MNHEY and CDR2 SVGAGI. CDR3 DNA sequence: TGTGCCAGCAGTTACTTGCCGGGACAGGGGACCGGGGAGCTGTTTTTT. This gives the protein CASSYLPGQGTGELFF.

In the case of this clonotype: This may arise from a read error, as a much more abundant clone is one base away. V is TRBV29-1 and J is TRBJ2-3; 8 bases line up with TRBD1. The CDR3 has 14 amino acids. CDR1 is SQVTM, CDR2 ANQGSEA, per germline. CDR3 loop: CSVMTGAGTDMQYF. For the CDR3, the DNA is TGCAGCGTCATGACAGGGGCGGGCACAGATATGCAGTATTTT.